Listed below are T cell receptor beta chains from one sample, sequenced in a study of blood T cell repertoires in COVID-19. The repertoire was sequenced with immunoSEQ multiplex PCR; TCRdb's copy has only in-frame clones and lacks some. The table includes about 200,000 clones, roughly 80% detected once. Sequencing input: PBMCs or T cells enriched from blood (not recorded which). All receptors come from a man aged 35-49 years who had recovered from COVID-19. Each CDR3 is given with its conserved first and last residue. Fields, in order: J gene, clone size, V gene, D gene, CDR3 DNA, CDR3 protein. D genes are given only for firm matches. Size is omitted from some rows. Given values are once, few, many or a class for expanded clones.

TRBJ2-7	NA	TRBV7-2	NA	TGTGCCAGCAGCACCACAGGGAGGGGGGGCTCCTACGAGCAGTACTTC	CASSTTGRGGSYEQYF
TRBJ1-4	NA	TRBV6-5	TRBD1	TGTGCCAGCAGTCTACAGGGGGTTAATGAAAAACTGTTTTTT	CASSLQGVNEKLFF
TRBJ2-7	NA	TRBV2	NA	TGTGCCAGCAGTGGAGACAGGTTAATTCGGGGTGTGCAGTACTTC	CASSGDRLIRGVQYF
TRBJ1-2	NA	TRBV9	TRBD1	TGTGCCAGCAGCCCCGGGACAGGAAACTATGGCTACACCTTC	CASSPGTGNYGYTF
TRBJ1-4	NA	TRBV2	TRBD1	TGTGCCAGCAGTGAAGCCTGGGTAGGACAGGGGGCAGGTGAAAAACTGTTTTTT	CASSEAWVGQGAGEKLFF
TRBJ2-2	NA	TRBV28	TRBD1	TGTGCCAGCAGCTACTGGACAGGGGCCACCGGGGAGCTGTTTTTT	CASSYWTGATGELFF
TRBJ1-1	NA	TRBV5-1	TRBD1	TGCGCCAGCAGCATAACCGGGACAGGGTACACTGAAGCTTTCTTT	CASSITGTGYTEAFF
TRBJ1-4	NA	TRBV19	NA	TGTGCCAGTAGTACCTACGACAGAGCGCCTGAAAAACTGTTTTTT	CASSTYDRAPEKLFF
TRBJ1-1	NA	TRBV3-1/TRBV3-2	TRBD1	TGTGCCAGCAGCCAAGCGACAGGGCCGAACACTGAAGCTTTCTTT	CASSQATGPNTEAFF
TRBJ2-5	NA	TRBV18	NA	TGTGCCAGCTCACCCCTACAGGGGAGGGAGACCCAGTACTTC	CASSPLQGRETQYF
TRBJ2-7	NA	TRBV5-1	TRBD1	TGCGCCAGCAGCCCGAGGGACAGGGGCGACTCCTACGAGCAGTACTTC	CASSPRDRGDSYEQYF
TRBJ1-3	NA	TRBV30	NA	TGTGCCTGGAGGCAGGGGTCTAAGGGAAACACCATATATTTT	CAWRQGSKGNTIYF
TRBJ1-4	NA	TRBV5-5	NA	TGTGCCAGCAGCTTGGGGGGCGATCCTCTTCATACAACTAATGAAAAACTGTTTTTT	CASSLGGDPLHTTNEKLFF
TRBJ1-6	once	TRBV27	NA	TGTGCCAGCAGTTTATTTTCGGGGGGCTCACCCCTCCACTTT	CASSLFSGGSPLHF
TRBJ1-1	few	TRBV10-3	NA	TGTGCCATCAGTGAAGGGGGTGGTAGTGAAGCTTTCTTT	CAISEGGGSEAFF
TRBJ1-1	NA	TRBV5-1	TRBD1	TGCGCCAGCAGAACAGGGGACATGAACACTGAAGCTTTCTTT	CASRTGDMNTEAFF
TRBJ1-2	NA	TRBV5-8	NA	TGTGCCAGCAGCTTGGTTGCCCCCCAGGGTACTTCTGGCTACACCTTC	CASSLVAPQGTSGYTF
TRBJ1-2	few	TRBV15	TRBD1	TGTGCCACCAGCCAGGACAGGGGTGGTGGCTACACCTTC	CATSQDRGGGYTF